The 21 T cell receptor beta chains below come from one sample, sequenced in a study of T cell responses to AZD1222 COVID-19 vaccine. Method: immunoSEQ multiplex PCR; TCRdb's copy keeps in-frame clones and lacks some. The data hold around 150,000 clones, with roughly nine tenths observed a single time. The source material was peripheral blood, sampled 28 days after the second AZD1222 dose. The receptor set was obtained from an adult who received the AZD1222 COVID-19 vaccine.

The gene calls are TRBV11-3 and TRBJ2-5, with TRBD2 matching 7 bases. This CDR3 contains 16 residues. J was trimmed by 6 bases and V by 1 base; bases with no gene match: 11. CDR1 SGHNT and CDR2 YENEEA come from the germline V gene. Here the CDR3 DNA reads TGTGCCAGCAGCTTAGTCTGGCGGGAGATGTGGAAGACCCAGTACTTC. It codes for CASSLVWREMWKTQYF. Variable domain in full (rest from reference TRBV11-3 and TRBJ2-5): EAGVVQSPRYKIIEKKQPVAFWCNPISGHNTLYWYLQNLGQGPELLIRYENEEAVDDSQLPKDRFSAERLKGVDSTLKIQPAELGDSAVYLCASSLVWREMWKTQYFGPGTRLLVL.

This clone was counted once. The V and J genes are TRBV9 and TRBJ2-2, with 13 bases that match TRBD2. The CDR3 contains 19 residues. Germline-derived CDR1 and CDR2 are SGDLS and YYNGEE. Unmatched junction bases numbered 14, after V lost 4 bases and J lost 5 bases. The DNA for the CDR3 is TGTGCCAGCAGCCCAAGAACTAGCGGGGGGGCCGATGGGACCGGGGAGCTGTTTTTT. Its translation is CASSPRTSGGADGTGELFF. The variable domain in full, completed from reference TRBV9 and TRBJ2-2, reads DSGVTQTPKHLITATGQRVTLRCSPRSGDLSVYWYQQSLDQGLQFLIQYYNGEERAKGNILERFSAQQFPDLHSELNLSSLELGDSALYFCASSPRTSGGADGTGELFFGEGSRLTVL.

V gene TRBV29-1 combines with J gene TRBJ1-1, with 8 nucleotides matching TRBD1. This CDR3 is built from 13 residues. The junction had 4 bases not matched to a gene; V was cut back by 3 bases and J by 4 bases. From germline, CDR1 is SQVTM and CDR2 ANQGSEA. The CDR3 sequence is CSVETGESTEAFF. CDR3 bases: TGCAGCGTTGAGACAGGGGAGAGCACTGAAGCTTTCTTT.

In its sample, this clone was seen once. This sequence joins TRBV27 and TRBJ1-2; no definite D call. The V gene's germline CDR1 is MNHEY and CDR2 SMNVEV (reference sequence). The V end lost 5 bases, the J end lost 5 bases, and 18 bases lay between the germline ends. CDR3 length: 15 residues. The DNA for the CDR3 is TGTGCCAGCAGTCCTCGGGCAGCCACTACTTATGGCTACACCTTC. Translated, it gives CASSPRAATTYGYTF.

The chain has TRBV7-8 and TRBJ2-7; TRBD1 agrees at 7 bases. J was trimmed by 1 base and V by 1 base; bases with no gene match: 13. Germline CDR1 SGHVS, CDR2 FQNEAQ. This CDR3 contains 18 residues. The CDR3 DNA sequence: TGTGCCAGCAGCTTAGAAACGCGGACAGGTTGGGGGTCCTACGAGCAGTACTTC. Amino acids: CASSLETRTGWGSYEQYF.

V is TRBV5-4 and J is TRBJ2-7, with 10 bases fitting TRBD1. J gave up 9 bases and V 4 bases, and 13 bases lay outside the gene matches. The CDR3 sequence is 15 residues long. Germline V gene data show CDR1 as SGHNT and CDR2 as YYREEE (reference sequence). CDR3 bases: TGTGCCAGCAGCCCCTCAGGGACAGGGGATAAAGGGCAGTACTTC. It specifies CASSPSGTGDKGQYF. Supplemented by reference TRBV5-4 and TRBJ2-7, the full variable domain reads ETGVTQSPTHLIKTRGQQVTLRCSSQSGHNTVSWYQQALGQGPQFIFQYYREEENGRGNFPPRFSGLQFPNYSSELNVNALELDDSALYLCASSPSGTGDKGQYFGPGTRLTVT.

A word on this clone: The same CDR3 also results from other DNA sequences found in this sample. The chain is built from TRBV5-1 and TRBJ2-7; D call uncertain. Per the germline V gene, CDR1 is SGHRS and CDR2 is YFSETQ. The CDR3 length is 14 residues. The V end was cut by 3 bases, the J end by 0 bases, with 10 bases between. DNA for the CDR3: TGCGCCAGCAGCTCCCGCGGAAACTCCTACGAGCAGTACTTC. The encoded protein is CASSSRGNSYEQYF.

This chain links TRBV19 with TRBJ2-6; a weak D match, TRBD1 (6 bases). Trimming stripped 5 bases from V and 0 bases from J, with 17 bases between. Per germline, CDR1 LNHDA and CDR2 SQIVND (reference sequence). The CDR3 is 18 amino acids. Here the CDR3 reads CASSPQQGRVSGANVLTF. The CDR3 bases are TGTGCCAGTAGTCCCCAACAGGGTAGGGTCTCTGGGGCCAACGTCCTGACTTTC.

This clone occurred once. V gene TRBV5-4 combines with J gene TRBJ2-5; a weak D match, TRBD1 (6 bases). The CDR3 covers 14 residues. V lost 3 bases to trimming and J lost 4 bases, with 13 bases between them. Germline-derived CDR1 and CDR2 are SGHNT and YYREEE (reference sequence). This CDR3 is CASSYNRDPETQYF. CDR3 coding DNA: TGTGCCAGCAGCTACAACAGGGACCCAGAGACCCAGTACTTC.

The chain combines TRBV19 with TRBJ2-1; TRBD2 is a possible D gene (5 bases). The V and J ends lost 10 bases and 1 base respectively, with 14 bases between them. CDR1 is LNHDA, CDR2 SQIVND, per germline (reference sequence). The CDR3 runs 14 residues. CDR3 coding DNA: TGTGCCACCTCGAAGGAGGTGTCCTACAATGAGCAGTTCTTC. This gives the protein CATSKEVSYNEQFF.

The chain uses TRBV9 and TRBJ1-4, with D unresolved. The CDR3 extends over 14 amino acids. V dropped 2 bases and J dropped 0 bases, with 5 bases sitting between them. Germline V gene sequence: CDR1 SGDLS, CDR2 YYNGEE. Here the CDR3 reads CASSVGATNEKLFF. The CDR3 DNA reads TGTGCCAGCAGCGTCGGGGCAACTAATGAAAAACTGTTTTTT. Full variable domain (outside the CDR3, taken from reference TRBV9 and TRBJ1-4): DSGVTQTPKHLITATGQRVTLRCSPRSGDLSVYWYQQSLDQGLQFLIQYYNGEERAKGNILERFSAQQFPDLHSELNLSSLELGDSALYFCASSVGATNEKLFFGSGTQLSVL.

The chain joins TRBV7-8 to TRBJ1-2; no firm D call. Trimming shortened V by 1 base and J by 4 bases, and 13 bases separated the two germline ends. The CDR3 runs to 15 residues. The germline V gene encodes CDR1 SGHVS and CDR2 FQNEAQ. The CDR3 nucleotides read TGTGCCAGCAGCTTAGAATCATTTGTAAGCTATGGCTACACCTTC. It translates to CASSLESFVSYGYTF.

This rearrangement joins TRBV7-9 to TRBJ1-4; D remains ambiguous. The CDR3 runs 14 residues. In germline, CDR1 is SEHNR, CDR2 FQNEAQ (reference sequence). V lost 4 bases and J lost 5, with 11 bases in between. CDR3: CASSSGPGNEKLFF. Written as DNA, the CDR3 is TGTGCCAGCAGCTCCGGCCCCGGGAATGAAAAACTGTTTTTT.

This chain joins TRBV29-1 and TRBJ1-2; D gene ambiguous. The CDR3 contains 12 residues. V lost 7 bases and J lost 0, with 9 bases in between. CDR1 is SQVTM and CDR2 is ANQGSEA in the germline V gene. The CDR3 here is CSGRGANYGYTF. The DNA of the CDR3 is TGCAGCGGCCGGGGTGCTAACTATGGCTACACCTTC.

This chain uses TRBV27 with TRBJ2-7; D unclear. The CDR3 runs 16 residues. V was shortened by 7 bases and J by 3 bases, with 22 bases between the two germline ends. Germline V gene data show CDR1 as MNHEY and CDR2 as SMNVEV (reference sequence). This chain's CDR3 is CASTSSSGERGYEQYF. In DNA, the CDR3 is TGTGCCAGCACTTCATCGTCTGGAGAGAGAGGCTACGAGCAGTACTTC.

This chain joins TRBV19 and TRBJ1-4; D remains unclear. V lost 6 bases and J lost 0, with 17 bases in between. CDR3 length: 17 amino acids. Per germline, CDR1 LNHDA and CDR2 SQIVND (reference sequence). The DNA of the CDR3 is TGTGCCAGTAGCATATCAGCGTTACTTGCAACTAATGAAAAACTGTTTTTT. This encodes CASSISALLATNEKLFF.

The chain joins TRBV9 to TRBJ1-1; 7 bases are a match to TRBD1. The CDR3 runs to 16 residues. The ends lost 4 bases at V and 1 base at J; junction bases unmatched: 10. Per the germline V gene, CDR1 is SGDLS and CDR2 is YYNGEE. As DNA, the CDR3 is TGTGCCAGCAGCTCCCGGGACAGATCCCCGAACACTGAAGCTTTCTTT. This translates into CASSSRDRSPNTEAFF. The full variable domain, in which reference TRBV9 and TRBJ1-1 provide the parts outside the CDR3, is DSGVTQTPKHLITATGQRVTLRCSPRSGDLSVYWYQQSLDQGLQFLIQYYNGEERAKGNILERFSAQQFPDLHSELNLSSLELGDSALYFCASSSRDRSPNTEAFFGQGTRLTVV.

This chain joins TRBV3-1 (or the pseudogene TRBV3-2) and TRBJ1-3; TRBD1 aligns across 9 bases. The CDR3 has 16 residues. The germline V gene has CDR1 LGHDT and CDR2 YNNKEL (reference sequence). V gave up 5 bases and J gave up 4 bases; unmatched junction bases: 9. CDR3 protein: CASSIPGQGRGNTIYF. The CDR3 DNA follows: TGTGCCAGCAGCATTCCGGGACAGGGAAGAGGAAACACCATATATTTT.

The genes are TRBV7-3 and TRBJ1-2, with a possible D match to TRBD1 (6 bases). The germline gives CDR1 SGHTA, CDR2 FQGTGA. CDR3 length: 16 residues. V was cut by 1 base and J by 4 bases, with 16 bases left in between. The CDR3 nucleotides are TGTGCCAGCAGCTTAAAGGGGGGATCCGGGTCCTATGGCTACACCTTC. This gives the protein CASSLKGGSGSYGYTF. Using reference TRBV7-3 and TRBJ1-2 for the parts outside the CDR3, the full variable domain is GAGVSQTPSNKVTEKGKYVELRCDPISGHTALYWYRQSLGQGPEFLIYFQGTGAADDSGLPNDRFFAVRPEGSVSTLKIQRTERGDSAVYLCASSLKGGSGSYGYTFGSGTRLTVV.

This rearrangement joins TRBV3-1 (or the pseudogene TRBV3-2) to TRBJ2-3, with TRBD1 as a possible D gene (5 bases). Germline CDR1 and CDR2: LGHDT and YNNKEL (reference sequence). Trimming shortened V by 1 base and J by 1 base, and 15 bases separated the two germline ends. The CDR3 has 17 amino acids. The CDR3 region is CASSQVGTGTRTDTQYF. CDR3 DNA: TGTGCCAGCAGCCAAGTGGGAACAGGCACTCGCACAGATACGCAGTATTTT.

The genes are TRBV15 and TRBJ1-4; D is perhaps TRBD1 (6 bases). The CDR3 loop spans 16 amino acids. The germline CDR1 and CDR2 sequences are LNHNV and YYDKDF (reference sequence). V gave up 1 base and J gave up 8 bases, with 17 bases separating them. The chain's CDR3 is CATSRASTGQREKLFF. DNA of the CDR3: TGTGCCACCAGCAGAGCGAGTACAGGGCAGAGGGAAAAACTGTTTTTT.